A single sample is the source of the 27 T cell receptor beta chains below, sequenced in a study of T and B cells in COVID-19 patients. Multiplex PCR with BIOMED2 TRB-A/B primer pools amplified TRB rearrangements. TCRdb independently ran MiXCR on the multiplex PCR reads; one entry per CDR3 protein. The repertoire consists of 14,000 to 15,000 distinct CDR3 sequences, with under 30% occurring once and the leading ten covering 1.2%. Blood genomic DNA input for TRB amplification was roughly 250-550 ng. The sequenced material came from blood. The receptors derive from a human donor who had recovered from COVID-19.

CDR3 coding DNA: TGCGCCAGCAGCCCGGGGAGGGGGCAAAACGGGGAGCTGTTTTTT. This sequence encodes CASSPGRGQNGELFF. The chain is built from TRBV5-1 and TRBJ2-2; D possibly matches TRBD1 or TRBD2 (7 bases each). Germline assignment: CDR1 SGHRS and CDR2 YFSETQ. The CDR3 contains 15 residues. Between the trimmed V and J ends, which lost 4 bases and 7 bases, there was a span of 17 bases.

This clonotype was detected a few times. The rearrangement links TRBV27 to TRBJ1-6; 7 positions match TRBD1. Germline CDR1 and CDR2: MNHEY and SMNVEV (reference sequence). After removal of 4 bases from V and 1 base from J, the junction contained 13 bases not matched to a gene. The CDR3 runs 19 residues. The CDR3 bases are TGTGCCAGCAGTTCCCGGGCCTCTACAGGGGAATCCTATAATTCACCCCTCCACTTT. This encodes CASSSRASTGESYNSPLHF.

The chain carries TRBV21-1 and TRBJ2-3; the listed D gene, TRBD1, was not tested against the DNA. TRBV21-1 is marked as a pseudogene. This CDR3 has 15 residues. The DNA of the CDR3 is TGTGCCAGCAGCACCCTACAGGGTACCCTCATAAGACAGTATTTT. Encoded protein: CASSTLQGTLIRQYF.

This clonotype was seen only a few times. The V and J genes are TRBV30 and TRBJ1-6; D not resolved. With 2 bases removed from V and 7 bases from J, the gap between germline ends came to 18 bases. This CDR3 has 16 amino acids. Looked up from germline, CDR1 is GTSNPN and CDR2 is SVGIG (reference sequence). The CDR3 spells CAWSNLAPDRNSPLHF. The CDR3 DNA sequence: TGTGCCTGGAGTAATCTGGCACCCGATCGCAATTCACCCCTCCACTTT.

This clonotype counts as medium-sized. The genes are TRBV5-5 and TRBJ2-5; a possible D gene is TRBD2 (6 bases). The CDR3 totals 16 residues. V was shortened by 0 bases and J by 4 bases, with 16 bases between the two germline ends. Germline CDR1 SGHKS, CDR2 YYEKEE (reference sequence). The CDR3 DNA reads as TGTGCCAGCAGCTTGGCCGGGAGAGGGGACGGAGAGACCCAGTACTTC. It codes for CASSLAGRGDGETQYF.

This clonotype is judged medium-sized. The chain recombines TRBV13 with TRBJ2-2, with 9 positions matching TRBD2. V lost 2 bases to trimming and J lost 1 base; unmatched junction nucleotides: 5. The germline V gene encodes CDR1 PRHDT and CDR2 FYEKMQ (reference sequence). The CDR3 loop spans 17 amino acids. CDR3 region: CASSLSRAGGNTGELFF. The CDR3 DNA sequence: TGTGCCAGCAGCTTAAGCCGAGCGGGAGGGAACACCGGGGAGCTGTTTTTT.

This clonotype counts as medium-sized. The chain is built from TRBV19 and TRBJ2-3; TRBD2 aligns across 11 bases. Losses at the gene ends were 4 bases for V and 4 bases for J; bases not matched to a gene: 7. CDR3 length: 16 amino acids. Germline V gene data show CDR1 as LNHDA and CDR2 as SQIVND (reference sequence). Here the CDR3 reads CASSNSGRAFADTQYF. For the CDR3, the DNA is TGTGCCAGTAGTAATAGCGGGAGGGCCTTTGCAGATACGCAGTATTTT.

CDR3 DNA sequence: TGTGCCACCAGCAGGGGCGGCCAAGAGACCCAGTACTTC. Translation: CATSRGGQETQYF. The rearrangement links TRBV15 to TRBJ2-5; unclear D gene. Germline V gene sequence: CDR1 LNHNV, CDR2 YYDKDF (reference sequence). The V gene lost 3 bases and the J gene lost 1 base, with 6 bases spanning the gap. This CDR3 comprises 13 residues. Supplemented by reference TRBV15 and TRBJ2-5, the full variable domain reads DAMVIQNPRYQVTQFGKPVTLSCSQTLNHNVMYWYQQKSSQAPKLLFHYYDKDFNNEADTPDNFQSRRPNTSFCFLDIRSPGLGDTAMYLCATSRGGQETQYFGPGTRLLVL.

This clonotype came up a few times. V is TRBV5-6 and J is TRBJ1-6, with D hard to call. The CDR3 is 12 residues long. V was clipped by 4 bases and J by 9 bases, with 8 bases between them. CDR1 SGHDT and CDR2 YYEEEE come from the germline V gene. CDR3 nucleotides: TGTGCCAGCAGCCTCACGGCTTCACCCCTCCACTTT. Its translation is CASSLTASPLHF.

This clonotype showed up just a few times. The V gene is TRBV30, the J gene TRBJ1-4; 9 bases are shared with TRBD1. Trimming took 2 bases from V and 4 from J; bases not matched to a gene: 2. The V gene's germline CDR1 is GTSNPN and CDR2 SVGIG (reference sequence). The CDR3 has 14 amino acids. The CDR3 protein is CAWSTGGVNEKLFF. CDR3 coding DNA: TGTGCCTGGAGTACAGGGGGCGTTAATGAAAAACTGTTTTTT.

Concerning this clonotype: With a much larger clone just one base away, this may be a read error. The chain is built from TRBV6-5 and TRBJ2-1; weak D call: TRBD2 (6 bases). CDR3 length: 12 residues. From germline, CDR1 is MNHEY and CDR2 SVGAGI. The CDR3 DNA follows: TGTGCCAGCGGGGGGTTCTACAATGAGAAGTTCTTC. This encodes CASGGFYNEKFF.

The chain couples TRBV12-3 or TRBV12-4 to TRBJ2-1; D gene uncertain. The CDR3 has 16 amino acids. Trimming removed 6 bases from V and 5 bases from J, with 20 bases in between. The CDR3 DNA sequence: TGTGCCAGCAGCCCCCGGGTTGGTATCCGGCACAATGAGCAGTTCTTC. This encodes CASSPRVGIRHNEQFF.

This clonotype is categorized as medium-sized. V usage is TRBV19 and J usage is TRBJ2-5; 7 bases are shared with TRBD1. Germline CDR1 reads LNHDA; CDR2 reads SQIVND (reference sequence). Trimming took 7 bases from V and 2 from J; bases not matched to a gene: 4. This CDR3 comprises 13 residues. The DNA for the CDR3 is TGTGCCAGTACGGGCAGGGGGCAAGAGACCCAGTACTTC. Translating gives CASTGRGQETQYF.

This CDR3 reads CASSVGRGKLFF. The CDR3 nucleotides are TGTGCCAGCAGTGTAGGTCGGGGAAAACTGTTTTTT. The chain joins TRBV6-1 to TRBJ1-4, with D unclear. Germline assignment: CDR1 MNHNS and CDR2 SASEGT. The CDR3 runs 12 residues. Trimming removed 4 bases from V and 10 bases from J, with 10 bases in between.

This clonotype has just a few counts. The chain recombines TRBV18 with TRBJ2-7; possible D gene TRBD2, 7 bases. CDR1 is KGHSH, CDR2 LQKENI, per germline. The CDR3 consists of 12 residues. Trimming pared 4 bases from V and 5 bases from J, leaving 9 bases between. For the CDR3, the DNA is TGTGCCAGCTCACGGGGGGGCGACGAGCAGTACTTC. This codes for CASSRGGDEQYF.

This clonotype is categorized as medium-sized. This chain uses TRBV5-6 with TRBJ2-1; D is undetermined. Trimming stripped 3 bases from V and 4 bases from J, with 8 bases between. In germline, CDR1 is SGHDT, CDR2 YYEEEE. CDR3 size: 13 residues. The CDR3 loop is CASSSTRYNEQFF. CDR3 sequence (DNA): TGTGCCAGCAGCTCTACCCGATACAATGAGCAGTTCTTC. The whole variable domain, filled in from reference TRBV5-6 and TRBJ2-1, reads DAGVTQSPTHLIKTRGQQVTLRCSPKSGHDTVSWYQQALGQGPQFIFQYYEEEERQRGNFPDRFSGHQFPNYSSELNVNALLLGDSALYLCASSSTRYNEQFFGPGTRLTVL.

At least ten counts were recorded for this clonotype. The rearrangement joins TRBV30 to TRBJ2-2, with a tentative D call TRBD2 (7 bases). This CDR3 region has 14 residues. In germline, CDR1 is GTSNPN, CDR2 SVGIG (reference sequence). The CDR3, as DNA: TGTGCTTCGTGGGGGGGGGGCATTCACGGGGAGCTGTTTTTT. Its protein product is CASWGGGIHGELFF.

The rearrangement joins TRBV12-3 or TRBV12-4 to TRBJ1-1; no definite D call. The CDR3 is 15 residues long. V was cut by 5 bases and J by 2 bases, with 15 bases left in between. The CDR3 protein is CASSPLGGPNTEAFF. The DNA of the CDR3 is TGTGCCAGCAGTCCTCTTGGAGGACCAAACACTGAAGCTTTCTTT.

The V call is TRBV15, the J call TRBJ1-1; 9 bases are shared with TRBD1. The germline V gene has CDR1 LNHNV and CDR2 YYDKDF (reference sequence). The CDR3 is made up of 16 amino acids. V trimming: 2 bases; J trimming: 2 bases; junction bases outside the gene matches: 6. CDR3 loop: CATSRSPQGANTEAFF. In DNA form, the CDR3 reads TGTGCCACCAGCAGATCTCCACAGGGGGCTAACACTGAAGCTTTCTTT. Drawing the rest from reference TRBV15 and TRBJ1-1, the complete variable domain is DAMVIQNPRYQVTQFGKPVTLSCSQTLNHNVMYWYQQKSSQAPKLLFHYYDKDFNNEADTPDNFQSRRPNTSFCFLDIRSPGLGDTAMYLCATSRSPQGANTEAFFGQGTRLTVV.

This rearrangement joins TRBV6-2 or TRBV6-3 to TRBJ1-5, with D maybe TRBD1 (5 bases). This CDR3 is 14 amino acids long. Deletions cut 8 bases from V and 1 base from J, with 12 bases between. CDR1 and CDR2 from the germline V gene are MNHEY and SVGEGT. The CDR3 spells CASLNPGSNQPQHF. CDR3 in DNA: TGTGCCAGCCTAAACCCAGGGAGCAATCAGCCCCAGCATTTT.

The rearrangement links TRBV19 to TRBJ2-1; 12 bases are a match to TRBD2. CDR3 length equals 13 residues. Per the germline V gene, CDR1 is LNHDA and CDR2 is SQIVND (reference sequence). The V gene end was trimmed by 7 bases and the J gene end by 8 bases; junction bases not matched to a gene: 3. CDR3 DNA: TGTGCCAGTACCCCTAGCGGGGGGGATGAGCAGTTCTTC. This encodes CASTPSGGDEQFF.

This clonotype has only a few counts. The chain employs TRBV13 and TRBJ1-1; 7 bases are a match to TRBD1. J was trimmed by 3 bases and V by 8 bases; bases with no gene match: 6. In germline, CDR1 is PRHDT, CDR2 FYEKMQ (reference sequence). The CDR3 contains 13 residues. CDR3 loop: CASYIRGDTEAFF. DNA of the CDR3: TGTGCCAGCTATATCAGGGGGGACACTGAAGCTTTCTTT.

By its share, this clonotype is medium-sized. This chain uses TRBV19 with TRBJ1-1; TRBD1 matches at 9 bases. With 5 bases clipped from V and 4 bases from J, the junction kept 11 bases outside the gene matches. This CDR3 comprises 16 residues. CDR1 is LNHDA, CDR2 SQIVND, per germline (reference sequence). The CDR3 DNA sequence: TGTGCCAGTAGTCCAACCGGGACAGGGCGATCCACTGAAGCTTTCTTT. Amino acid sequence: CASSPTGTGRSTEAFF.

This clonotype was seen a handful of times. The chain joins TRBV6-5 to TRBJ1-2, with D tentatively TRBD1 (5 bases). The V gene lost 0 bases and the J gene lost 4 bases, with 9 bases spanning the gap. CDR1 and CDR2 from the germline V gene are MNHEY and SVGAGI. This CDR3 is 14 amino acids long. The CDR3 nucleotides are TGTGCCAGCAGTTACTCGAGGGGCCGCTATGGCTACACCTTC. It specifies CASSYSRGRYGYTF.

The V call is TRBV5-4, the J call TRBJ2-7; TRBD2 matches 9 bases. Germline V lookup: CDR1 SGHNT, CDR2 YYREEE (reference sequence). CDR3 length: 14 amino acids. V lost 3 bases, J lost 6 bases, and 7 bases stayed unmatched. This CDR3 reads CASSYGAGGFEQYF. Written as DNA, the CDR3 is TGTGCCAGCAGCTATGGGGCGGGAGGGTTCGAGCAGTACTTC. The entire variable domain, with the rest obtained from reference TRBV5-4 and TRBJ2-7, is as follows: ETGVTQSPTHLIKTRGQQVTLRCSSQSGHNTVSWYQQALGQGPQFIFQYYREEENGRGNFPPRFSGLQFPNYSSELNVNALELDDSALYLCASSYGAGGFEQYFGPGTRLTVT.

This clonotype came up many times. The chain couples TRBV6-6 to TRBJ1-3; D is ambiguous. Trimming left V 5 bases short and J 4 bases short, with 9 bases between. Germline V gene lookup returns CDR1 MNHNY and CDR2 SVGAGI (reference sequence). The CDR3 is made up of 13 amino acids. The CDR3 DNA is TGTGCCAGCAGTACGGTACAGGGAAACACCATATATTTT. As protein: CASSTVQGNTIYF.

This clonotype was seen just once. V usage is TRBV7-9 and J usage is TRBJ2-1; no firm D call. CDR3 length equals 14 residues. V was shortened by 3 bases and J by 4 bases, with 10 bases between the two germline ends. Germline CDR1 reads SEHNR; CDR2 reads FQNEAQ (reference sequence). In DNA form, the CDR3 reads TGTGCCAGCAGCTTCAAAGGACCATACAATGAGCAGTTCTTC. This codes for CASSFKGPYNEQFF.